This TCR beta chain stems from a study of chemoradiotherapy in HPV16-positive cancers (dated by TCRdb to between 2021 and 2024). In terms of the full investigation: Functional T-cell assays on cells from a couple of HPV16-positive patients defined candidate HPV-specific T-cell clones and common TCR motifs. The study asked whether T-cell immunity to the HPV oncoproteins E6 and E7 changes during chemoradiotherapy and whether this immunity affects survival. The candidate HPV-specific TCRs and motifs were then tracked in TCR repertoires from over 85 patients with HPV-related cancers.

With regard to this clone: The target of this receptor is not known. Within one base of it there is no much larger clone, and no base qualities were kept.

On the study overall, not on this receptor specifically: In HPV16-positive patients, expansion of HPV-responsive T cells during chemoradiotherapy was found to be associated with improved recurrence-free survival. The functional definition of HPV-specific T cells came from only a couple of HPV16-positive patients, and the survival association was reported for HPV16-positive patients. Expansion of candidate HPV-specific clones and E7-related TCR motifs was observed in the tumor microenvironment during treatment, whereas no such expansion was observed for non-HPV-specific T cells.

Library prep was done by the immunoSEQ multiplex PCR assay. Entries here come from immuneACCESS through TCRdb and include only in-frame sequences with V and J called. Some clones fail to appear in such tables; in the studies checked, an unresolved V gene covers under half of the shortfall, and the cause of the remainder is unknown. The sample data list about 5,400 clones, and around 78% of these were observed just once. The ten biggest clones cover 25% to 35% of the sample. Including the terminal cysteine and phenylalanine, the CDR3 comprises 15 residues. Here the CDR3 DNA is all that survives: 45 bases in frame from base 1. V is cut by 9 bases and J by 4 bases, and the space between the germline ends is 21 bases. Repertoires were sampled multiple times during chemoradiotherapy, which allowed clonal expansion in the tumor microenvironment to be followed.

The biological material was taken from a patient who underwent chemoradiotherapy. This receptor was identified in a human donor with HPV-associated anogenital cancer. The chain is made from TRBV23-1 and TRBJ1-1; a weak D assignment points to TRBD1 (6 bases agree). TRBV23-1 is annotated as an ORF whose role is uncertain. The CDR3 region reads CARGGGFNRATEAFF. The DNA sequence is TGCGCCAGGGGTGGAGGGTTCAACAGGGCCACTGAAGCTTTCTTT.